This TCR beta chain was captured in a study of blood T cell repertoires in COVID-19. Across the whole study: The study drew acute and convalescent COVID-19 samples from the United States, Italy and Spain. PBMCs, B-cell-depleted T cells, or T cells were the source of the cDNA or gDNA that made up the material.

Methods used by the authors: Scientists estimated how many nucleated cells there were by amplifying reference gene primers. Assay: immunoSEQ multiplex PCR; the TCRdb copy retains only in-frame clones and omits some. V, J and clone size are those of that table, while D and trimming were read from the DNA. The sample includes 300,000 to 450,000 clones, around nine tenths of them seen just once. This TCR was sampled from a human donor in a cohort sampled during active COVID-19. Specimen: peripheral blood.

CDR3 in amino acids: CASSEDGPSGRATTDTQYF. The CDR3 DNA reads as TGTGCCAGCAGTGAAGACGGGCCTAGCGGGAGGGCTACCACAGATACGCAGTATTTT. V usage is TRBV2 and J usage is TRBJ2-3; 12 bases agree with TRBD2. Germline V gives CDR1 SNHLY, CDR2 FYNNEI. The CDR3 length is 19 residues. J was trimmed by 2 bases and V by 1 base; bases with no gene match: 10.